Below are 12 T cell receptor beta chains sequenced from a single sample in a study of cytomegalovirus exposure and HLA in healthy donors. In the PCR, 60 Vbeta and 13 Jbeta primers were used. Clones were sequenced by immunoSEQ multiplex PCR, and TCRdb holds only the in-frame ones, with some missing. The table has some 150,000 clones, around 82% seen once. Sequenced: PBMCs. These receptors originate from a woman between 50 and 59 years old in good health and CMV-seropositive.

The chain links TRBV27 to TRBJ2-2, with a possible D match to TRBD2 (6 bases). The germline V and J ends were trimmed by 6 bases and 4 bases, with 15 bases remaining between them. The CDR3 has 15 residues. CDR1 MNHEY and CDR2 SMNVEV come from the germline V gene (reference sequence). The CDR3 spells CASSPTSSATGELFF. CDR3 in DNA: TGTGCCAGCAGCCCAACTAGCTCGGCCACCGGGGAGCTGTTTTTT.

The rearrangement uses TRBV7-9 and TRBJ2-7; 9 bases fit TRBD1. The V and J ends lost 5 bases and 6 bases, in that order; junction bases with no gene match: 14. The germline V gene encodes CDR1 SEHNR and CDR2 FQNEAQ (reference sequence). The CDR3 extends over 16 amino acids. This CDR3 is CASSRLDWTGVCEQYF. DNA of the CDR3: TGTGCCAGCAGCAGACTCGATTGGACAGGGGTCTGCGAGCAGTACTTC.

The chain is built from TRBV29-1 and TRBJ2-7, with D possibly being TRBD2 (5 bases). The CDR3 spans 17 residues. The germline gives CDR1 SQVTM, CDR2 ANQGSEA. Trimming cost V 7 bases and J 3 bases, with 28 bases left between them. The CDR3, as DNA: TGCAGCGCGTTTTCTTCGGGAACCCCCTTTGGAGGCTACGAGCAGTACTTC. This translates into CSAFSSGTPFGGYEQYF.

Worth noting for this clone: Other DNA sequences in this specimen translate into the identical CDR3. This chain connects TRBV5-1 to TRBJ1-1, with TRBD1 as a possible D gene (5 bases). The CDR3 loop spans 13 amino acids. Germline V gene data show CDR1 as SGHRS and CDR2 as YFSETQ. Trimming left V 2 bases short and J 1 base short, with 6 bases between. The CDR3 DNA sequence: TGCGCCAGCAGCTTACAGGAGAACACTGAAGCTTTCTTT. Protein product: CASSLQENTEAFF.

The chain's CDR3 is CASSVGTGIPGELFF. The DNA of the CDR3 is TGTGCCAGCAGTGTCGGGACAGGGATCCCCGGGGAGCTGTTTTTT. V gene TRBV6-1 combines with J gene TRBJ2-2; 9 positions agree with TRBD1. After removal of 4 bases from V and 6 bases from J, the junction contained 6 bases not matched to a gene. This CDR3 has 15 amino acids. CDR1 and CDR2 from the germline V gene are MNHNS and SASEGT.

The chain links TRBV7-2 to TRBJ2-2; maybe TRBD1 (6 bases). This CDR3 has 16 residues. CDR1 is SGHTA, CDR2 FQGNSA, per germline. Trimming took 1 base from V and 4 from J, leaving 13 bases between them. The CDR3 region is CASSLGTGKFTGELFF. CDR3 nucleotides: TGTGCCAGCAGCTTAGGTACAGGGAAGTTCACCGGGGAGCTGTTTTTT.

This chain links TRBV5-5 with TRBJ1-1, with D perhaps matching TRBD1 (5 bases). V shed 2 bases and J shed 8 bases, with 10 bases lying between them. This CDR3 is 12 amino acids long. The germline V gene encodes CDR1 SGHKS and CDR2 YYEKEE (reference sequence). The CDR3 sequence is CASSLRGREAFF. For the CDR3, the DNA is TGTGCCAGCAGCTTAAGGGGCAGGGAAGCTTTCTTT.

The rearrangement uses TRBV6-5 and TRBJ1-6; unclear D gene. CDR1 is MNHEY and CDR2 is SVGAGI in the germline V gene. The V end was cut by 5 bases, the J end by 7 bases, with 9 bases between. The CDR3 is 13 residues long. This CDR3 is CASSEGGNSPLHF. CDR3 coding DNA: TGTGCCAGCAGTGAAGGAGGCAATTCACCCCTCCACTTT.

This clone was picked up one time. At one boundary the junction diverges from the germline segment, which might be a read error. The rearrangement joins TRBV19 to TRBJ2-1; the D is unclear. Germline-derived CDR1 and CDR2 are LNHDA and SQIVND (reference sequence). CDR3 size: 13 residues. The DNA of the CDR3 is TGTGCCGGTAGTATTTCCAGCTACAATGAGCAGTTCTTC. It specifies CAGSISSYNEQFF.

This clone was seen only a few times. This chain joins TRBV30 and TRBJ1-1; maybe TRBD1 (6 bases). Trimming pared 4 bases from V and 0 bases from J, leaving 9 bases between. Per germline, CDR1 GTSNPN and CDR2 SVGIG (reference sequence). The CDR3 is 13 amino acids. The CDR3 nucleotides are TGTGCCTGGATGGGACATATGAACACTGAAGCTTTCTTT. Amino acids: CAWMGHMNTEAFF.

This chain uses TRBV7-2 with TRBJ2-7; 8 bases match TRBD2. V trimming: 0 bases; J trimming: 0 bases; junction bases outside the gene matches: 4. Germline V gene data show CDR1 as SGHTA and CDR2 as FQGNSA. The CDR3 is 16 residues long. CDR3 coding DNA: TGTGCCAGCAGCTTAGCTCCCACTAGCGGCTCCTACGAGCAGTACTTC. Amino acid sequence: CASSLAPTSGSYEQYF.

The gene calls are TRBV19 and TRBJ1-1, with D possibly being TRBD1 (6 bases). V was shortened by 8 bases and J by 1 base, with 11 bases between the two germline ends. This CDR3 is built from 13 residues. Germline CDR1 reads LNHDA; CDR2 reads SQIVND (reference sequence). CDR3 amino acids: CASSEDRNTEAFF. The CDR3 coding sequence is TGTGCCAGTTCCGAGGACAGGAACACTGAAGCTTTCTTT.